The clone carrying this TCR beta chain was counted a few times. With 6 bases removed from V and 0 bases from J, the gap between germline ends came to 8 bases. The CDR3 length is 14 residues. The V gene's germline CDR1 is SNHLY and CDR2 FYNNEI. The sample originates from a study of blood T cells in healthy people across ages. PCR was performed a second time for roughly 7 to 12 cycles using a sample-barcoded 5' primer and a J-beta primer mix. MiXCR, applied by TCRdb to the 5' RACE reads, yields one record per CDR3 protein. The data contain about 640,000 distinct CDR3 sequences, approximately 40% of them singletons.

The chain has TRBV2 and TRBJ1-4; D perhaps matches TRBD1 (5 bases). Material for sequencing was blood. This sequence was found in a man older than 75 in good health. CDR3 sequence: CASRTAATNEKLFF. The CDR3 nucleotides read TGTGCCAGCAGGACAGCTGCAACTAATGAAAAACTGTTTTTT.